This T cell receptor beta chain comes out of a study of blood T cell repertoires in COVID-19. J was trimmed by 0 bases and V by 6 bases; bases with no gene match: 3. The CDR3 runs 16 residues. From germline, CDR1 is LGHNT and CDR2 FRNRAP. Sequenced by immunoSEQ multiplex PCR; TCRdb stores in-frame clones only, minus some. The profile shows about 170,000 clones, approximately 86% of them singletons. The TCR originated in an elderly man with COVID-19, enrolled during active disease. The chain has TRBV12-5 and TRBJ2-1, with TRBD2 matching 12 bases. Material: peripheral blood. The CDR3 DNA sequence: TGTGCTAGTGGGCCTAGCGGGGGGGCCTCCTACAATGAGCAGTTCTTC. Translation gives CASGPSGGASYNEQFF.